Detailed here is one T cell receptor beta chain. Its recognized antigen is unknown. Base quality data are lacking; no much larger clone is found one base away. In total, 630 or so healthy bone marrow donors made up the cohort. At the time of sampling, every cohort member was nominally healthy, though immune exposures that went unrecorded were likely present. The donor was CMV seronegative and belonged to the group of 352 seronegative cohort members. A peripheral blood sample was provided by each donor, and peripheral blood mononuclear cells were used for TCR beta sequencing. The Qiagen DNeasy Blood Extraction Kit was used to extract genomic DNA from the blood cell samples. The data were taken from a study of cytomegalovirus exposure and HLA in healthy donors (dated by TCRdb to about 2017). Regarding the study in general: An earlier analysis of roughly 630 of the donors reported more than 250 Gb of sequence data and some 120 million unique TCR beta sequences from approximately 180 million T cells. Rather than drawing on any new phenotypic data, the later analysis identified candidate immune exposures from TCR beta sequences and the way those sequences occurred across donors. Roughly 290 gigabases of sequencing data and around 80 million unique TCR sequences made up an early release that covered several hundred HLA-typed donors. On average, roughly 200,000 unique TCR beta nucleotide sequences were sequenced per donor among several hundred genotyped donors of the cohort, with roughly 18% of those sequences being non-productive. Donor age, sex, ethnicity and CMV serostatus were compiled alongside the repertoire data. An earlier analysis of roughly 600 of the donors used high-throughput TCR beta sequencing to judge whether each TCR beta V gene segment behaved as functional or pseudogenic. A later genetic analysis took genome-wide SNP genotypes for about three fifths of the 666 donors and used that subset as a discovery cohort. High-throughput TCR immunosequencing, statistical association of individual TCRs with disease status, and machine learning were combined to predict cytomegalovirus infection status. The number of typed donors differed by locus: roughly 629-630 for A, B, C, DRB1 and DQB1; approximately 520 for DQA1; roughly 600 for DPA1; and roughly 470 for DPB1. Along with the roughly 670-subject first cohort, a separate validation cohort of over a hundred different subjects was used. In a later analysis, previously published TCR beta repertoires from 600 to 850 donors were re-analyzed and high-resolution HLA genotyping was added so that TCR occurrence patterns could be studied. Of the roughly 410 genotyped donors, 80% to 90% were placed in the genetic ancestry cluster associated with self-reported Caucasian donors. The study was designed to test whether signatures of past pathogen exposure could be identified by cataloging public T cell receptors. HLA typing covered class I and class II loci at four-digit resolution. A few DR-DQ haplotypes were treated as single units for association and clustering because of strong linkage in the cohort. Using immunosequencing, the study profiled T cell repertoires from 666 subjects and related those repertoires to cytomegalovirus serostatus. Every repertoire in the discovery cohort had been generated on one and the same sequencing platform.

The library was generated by the immunoSEQ multiplex PCR assay. For the multiplex PCR, a mixture combining 60 forward primers for TCR Vbeta segments and 13 reverse primers for TCR Jbeta segments was used. A multiplex PCR assay on genomic DNA amplified the CDR3 region of rearranged TCR beta genes. Amplified TCR beta libraries were sequenced as 87-base-pair reads on the Illumina HiSeq System. Turning to the authors' computational methods: Across the 670 or so repertoires, a later analysis counted about 81 million unique TCR beta chains, 9.5 million to 12 million of which were shared by at least two donors. Raw reads were error-corrected and collapsed into unique sequences with a nearest-neighbor algorithm that merged closely related sequences to remove PCR and sequencing errors. Alignment of CDR3 sequences to IMGT reference sequences was used to assign V, D and J gene segments. For a sequence to be retained, at least a six-nucleotide match to both a V gene segment and a J gene segment was required. A rearrangement was called productive if the CDR3 had no stop codons and remained in frame with V and J, and every other rearrangement was called non-productive. Following IMGT convention, CDR3 was defined as the stretch from the second conserved V-encoded cysteine up to the conserved J-encoded phenylalanine. Sequences without an unambiguous match to a single V gene segment were excluded from the earlier analysis of about 630 of the donors. In an earlier analysis of several hundred of the donors, a V segment was called functional when productive rearrangements were above 56.7%, and segregating when the standard deviation between donors exceeded 5%. A statistical classification framework was developed to diagnose cytomegalovirus status using the catalog of TCR beta chain sequences. A later analysis assigned V and J genes by comparing TCR nucleotide sequences with IMGT/GENE-DB human TR gene sequences. In a later analysis, CDR3 sequences and most-parsimonious VDJ recombination scenarios were assigned using the TCRdist pipeline. In a later analysis, each TCR beta chain was defined by its CDR3 amino acid sequence together with its V-gene family, and reads lacking a unique V-gene family were excluded. A later analysis removed 550 to 650 highly shared, low-generation-probability nucleotide sequences to deal with suspected cross-contamination and a sequencing artifact. In a later analysis, a clonal expansion index for each public chain was calculated from normalized within-repertoire ranks of inferred template counts. In a later analysis, generation probabilities were computed using a VDJ recombination model fitted to out-of-frame rearrangements, and the results were checked against IGoR. A later analysis scored TCR-TCR, TCR-HLA and TCR-CMV co-occurrence with hypergeometric tests, applying a repertoire-size bias correction to TCR pairs. To estimate false discovery rates, a later analysis permuted the HLA or CMV assignments 20 times. In a later analysis, co-occurring TCRs were grouped using DBSCAN, with TCRdist sequence similarity added in when clustering inside HLA-allele-positive subsets. Repertoires with fewer than 30,000 or more than 120,000 public chains, plus five repertoires with anomalous nucleotide sharing, were excluded from co-occurrence clustering. TCRdb mirrors the immuneACCESS table, restricted to in-frame sequences. Some clones are absent from its copies; in checked studies, under half trace to an unresolved V gene, and the reason for the others is unknown. The V and J calls and the clone size are those of that table, but D and trimming were determined from the DNA. This sample comprises some 150,000 clones, roughly 84% of them detected only once. 2% to 2.5% of the sample belongs to the ten largest clones.

What the research found in general, with its limitations: Correlated functional status among segregating V segments might be attributable to linkage disequilibrium, but an unknown experimental factor could not be ruled out. Presence/absence analyses assumed roughly uniform sequencing depth across donors, an assumption that may not hold. The only immune exposure information available for the cohort was CMV serostatus. Because some donors lacked HLA typing at each locus, the association tests relied only on the typed subset. In a later analysis, the rate of TCR association differed among HLA loci, with DRB1 alleles having the most associated TCRs and HLA-C alleles having the fewest. Only TCR beta chains were sequenced in this cohort, and the absence of alpha or paired-chain data limited detectable features. A later genetic analysis associated a missense DCLRE1C variant with V-gene and J-gene trimming of TCR beta chains, and an independent cohort replicated the association. In vitro tests confirmed that a few of the cytomegalovirus-associated TCR beta chains recognize cytomegalovirus antigens. Most TCR sequences were observed very rarely across donors, whereas some public TCRs were present in many individuals. A later analysis found that HLA-associated TCR beta chains were more clonally expanded and had lower generation probabilities than equally common non-associated chains. Because the 87-base-pair reads could not distinguish some IMGT-functional V segments, including TRBV6-2 and TRBV6-3, those segments were excluded. In the study, approximately 160 TCR beta chains were listed as associated with cytomegalovirus. Most CMV-associated TCR beta chains appeared to be HLA-restricted in a later analysis, and the HLA associations seemed to be driven largely by CMV exposure. A cluster of highly shared sequence variants was judged likely to represent a technical artifact of the sequencing pipeline. Cytomegalovirus status was reported to be diagnosed by the classifier with high specificity and sensitivity in both the original and validation cohorts. In a later analysis, several top co-occurrence clusters were reported to appear linked to parvovirus B19, influenza, CMV and Epstein-Barr virus. The earlier analysis of almost 600 of the donors excluded 15 to 20 rarely observed V segments, including chromosome 9 orphons, because counts were too low. At a false discovery rate of 0.05, a later analysis linked under 20,000 TCR beta sequences to specific HLA alleles. A further reported finding was that TCR beta sequences accurately predicted the HLA-A and HLA-B alleles for most subjects in the first cohort. When HLA alleles, especially DR and DQ, strongly co-occurred, attributing TCR associations to individual alleles was difficult. In an earlier analysis of a few hundred of the donors, most TCR beta V segments were observed in productive rearrangements about 90% or about 30% of the time, broadly matching IMGT annotations. Compared with the roughly 710-donor mean, donors in an Asian-associated ancestry cluster had fewer N-insertions in productive TCRs, according to a later genetic analysis. According to the authors, the approach could potentially be generalized to other disease states and immunological phenotypes.

The CDR3, from cysteine to phenylalanine, totals 16 residues. The entry retains the CDR3 DNA only, 48 bases that are in frame from base 1. Per the germline V gene, SGHRS is the CDR1 and YFSETQ is the CDR2. V was cut back by 2 bases and J by 2 bases, leaving a gap of 14 bases between them. Sequenced material: PBMCs. The clonotype originates from a young woman in good health and CMV-seronegative. The rearrangement joined TRBV5-1 to TRBJ1-3, with no D gene named confidently. The sequenced DNA is TGCGCCAGCAGCTTTAATCCCAGTTCAACTGGAAACACCATATATTTT. This yields the protein CASSFNPSSTGNTIYF.